This T cell receptor (beta chain) was recovered during a study of blood T cells in healthy people across ages. Regarding the study as a whole: Without sorted subsets, naive and antigen-experienced compartments could not be conclusively compared. Strongly correlated with naive T cell percentage was TCR beta diversity.

For the second PCR, which ran for about 6 to 11 cycles, a sample-barcoded 5' primer and a J-beta primer mix were used. A template-switch adaptor with 12 random nucleotides tagged each cDNA molecule. Each CDR3 protein gets one entry after TCRdb re-called the 5' RACE reads with MiXCR. This table holds about 580,000 distinct CDR3 sequences, roughly 48% found once. Germline V gene lookup returns CDR1 SGHRS and CDR2 YFSETQ. The CDR3 spans 16 residues. V shed 1 base, J shed 1 base, and the junction held 3 bases outside the gene matches. In the case of this clonotype: Its antigen is not identified.

PBMCs were isolated at a quantity of at least 6 million per sample. Sequenced input: blood. This chain connects TRBV5-1 to TRBJ2-2, with 8 bases identical to TRBD2. This sequence was found in a man older than 75 in good health. The CDR3 protein is CASSLFGRENTGELFF. CDR3 coding DNA: TGCGCCAGCAGCTTGTTCGGGAGGGAGAACACCGGGGAGCTGTTTTTT.